What follows are 24 T cell receptor beta chains derived from one specimen sequenced in a study of technical replicates of blood from a few donors (dated by TCRdb to the late 2010s). The library was obtained by the immunoSEQ multiplex PCR assay. Not all clones reach the TCRdb copy of this immuneACCESS table, which keeps in-frame sequences only. Checked studies attribute under half of the gap to unresolved V genes and leave the rest unexplained. The sample table holds around 84,000 clones, of which roughly 98% were seen once. Clones ranked in the top ten supply approximately 0.15% of the sample. The specimen was T cells isolated from PBMCs. These receptors were taken from a human donor in good health.

V gene TRBV15 combines with J gene TRBJ2-3, with no clear D. V was shortened by 4 bases and J by 2 bases, with 4 bases between the two germline ends. This CDR3 is 12 amino acids long. CDR1 and CDR2 from the germline V gene are LNHNV and YYDKDF (reference sequence). The CDR3 DNA follows: TGTGCCACCAGCACGTACACAGATACGCAGTATTTT. Translating it yields CATSTYTDTQYF.

The chain employs TRBV28 and TRBJ1-2; 7 positions match TRBD1. The CDR3 covers 13 residues. The V gene end was trimmed by 3 bases and the J gene end by 4 bases; junction bases not matched to a gene: 2. Germline CDR1 reads MDHEN; CDR2 reads SYDVKM. The CDR3 DNA reads as TGTGCCAGCAGTTTGTGGGACAGCTATGGCTACACCTTC. Amino acids: CASSLWDSYGYTF.

The CDR3 bases are TGCGCCAGCAGCCGTGGGGCCACTAGCACAGATACGCAGTATTTT. It codes for CASSRGATSTDTQYF. The chain recombines TRBV10-1 with TRBJ2-3; D perhaps matches TRBD1 (5 bases). V was trimmed by 6 bases and J by 0 bases, leaving 13 bases between them. CDR1 is WNHNN and CDR2 is SYGVQD in the germline V gene (reference sequence). The CDR3 is made up of 15 amino acids.

V is TRBV11-2 and J is TRBJ1-5; D is uncertain. From germline, CDR1 is SGHAT and CDR2 FQNNGV. Deletions cut 0 bases from V and 3 bases from J, with 6 bases between. The CDR3 totals 14 residues. Here the CDR3 DNA reads TGTGCCAGCAGCTTAGAGGGCGTCAATCAGCCCCAGCATTTT. Amino acid sequence: CASSLEGVNQPQHF.

V is TRBV18 and J is TRBJ1-2; D unresolved. V was cut by 3 bases and J by 8 bases, with 13 bases left in between. The germline CDR1 and CDR2 sequences are KGHSH and LQKENI. This CDR3 has 13 amino acids. CDR3 sequence reads: CASSPLEREGYTF. CDR3 nucleotide sequence: TGTGCCAGCTCACCGCTCGAGAGGGAGGGCTACACCTTC.

This clone showed up just a few times. The genes are TRBV30 and TRBJ1-4; 9 bases agree with TRBD1. The germline CDR1 and CDR2 sequences are GTSNPN and SVGIG (reference sequence). V lost 8 bases to trimming and J lost 10 bases; unmatched junction nucleotides: 11. The CDR3 totals 13 residues. CDR3 sequence: CAIRDREFRKLFF. CDR3 bases: TGTGCCATCCGGGACAGGGAATTCAGAAAACTGTTTTTT.

The rearrangement uses TRBV10-3 and TRBJ1-5, with D perhaps TRBD1 (5 bases). The CDR3 loop spans 14 amino acids. The ends were cut back, 5 bases at V and 4 bases at J, with 12 bases in the middle. Germline V CDR1 and CDR2: ENHRY, SYGVKD. The CDR3 is CAISPPGWNQPQHF. As DNA, the CDR3 is TGTGCCATCAGTCCCCCAGGGTGGAATCAGCCCCAGCATTTT.

V and J are TRBV5-1 and TRBJ2-7, with TRBD2 matching over 8 bases. This CDR3 region has 14 residues. The V gene end was trimmed by 2 bases and the J gene end by 4 bases; junction bases not matched to a gene: 5. Germline CDR1 SGHRS, CDR2 YFSETQ. CDR3 nucleotide sequence: TGCGCCAGCAGCTTAGCGGGAGCACAATACGAGCAGTACTTC. Translated, it gives CASSLAGAQYEQYF.

The chain employs TRBV4-1 and TRBJ2-7; 12 bases align to TRBD1. The CDR3 covers 16 residues. The ends lost 3 bases at V and 5 bases at J; junction bases unmatched: 8. Germline lookup yields CDR1 MGHRA and CDR2 YSYEKL. This chain's CDR3 is CASSQAPGTGGDEQYF. DNA of the CDR3: TGCGCCAGCAGCCAGGCCCCCGGGACAGGGGGCGACGAGCAGTACTTC.

The rearrangement joins TRBV2 to TRBJ2-1; D may be TRBD1 (6 bases). With 8 bases removed from V and 8 bases from J, the gap between germline ends came to 19 bases. The V gene's germline CDR1 is SNHLY and CDR2 FYNNEI. The CDR3 covers 14 residues. CDR3 loop: CASSNLRGLDEQFF. Written as DNA, the CDR3 is TGTGCCAGCTCAAACCTTAGGGGGTTAGATGAGCAGTTCTTC.

This sequence joins TRBV5-1 and TRBJ2-7; TRBD1 is a possible D gene (5 bases). Germline lookup yields CDR1 SGHRS and CDR2 YFSETQ. V dropped 4 bases and J dropped 1 base, with 12 bases sitting between them. The CDR3 extends over 14 amino acids. The CDR3 reads CASSHSTGSYEQYF. In DNA form, the CDR3 reads TGCGCCAGCAGCCACAGCACAGGATCCTACGAGCAGTACTTC. The full variable domain, with the rest looked up from reference TRBV5-1 and TRBJ2-7, is KAGVTQTPRYLIKTRGQQVTLSCSPISGHRSVSWYQQTPGQGLQFLFEYFSETQRNKGNFPGRFSGRQFSNSRSEMNVSTLELGDSALYLCASSHSTGSYEQYFGPGTRLTVT.

This chain joins TRBV7-9 and TRBJ2-2, with a tentative D call TRBD2 (5 bases). The CDR3 has 14 amino acids. Germline V gene data show CDR1 as SEHNR and CDR2 as FQNEAQ (reference sequence). Trimming removed 4 bases from V and 5 bases from J, with 11 bases in between. DNA of the CDR3: TGTGCCAGCAGCTCCTGGACTGATACCGGGGAGCTGTTTTTT. Protein: CASSSWTDTGELFF.

The rearrangement links TRBV5-4 to TRBJ2-3; tentatively, D is TRBD1 (6 bases). V was pared by 1 base and J by 0 bases, with 9 bases between. The CDR3 contains 15 residues. From germline, CDR1 is SGHNT and CDR2 YYREEE (reference sequence). CDR3 DNA sequence: TGTGCCAGCAGCTTGAGGACAGCAAGCACAGATACGCAGTATTTT. Its translation is CASSLRTASTDTQYF.

This clone appeared a single time. The V gene is TRBV5-5, the J gene TRBJ1-1; 7 nucleotides agree with TRBD1. This CDR3 spans 13 amino acids. The V gene end was trimmed by 0 bases and the J gene end by 6 bases; junction bases not matched to a gene: 2. The V gene's germline CDR1 is SGHKS and CDR2 YYEKEE (reference sequence). The CDR3 here is CASSLGQGPEAFF. CDR3 sequence (DNA): TGTGCCAGCAGCTTGGGACAGGGCCCTGAAGCTTTCTTT.

This clone was seen once. The chain joins TRBV28 to TRBJ1-2; tentative D call: TRBD1 (6 bases). This CDR3 has 13 amino acids. Germline CDR1 is MDHEN and CDR2 is SYDVKM. Between the trimmed V and J ends, which lost 2 bases and 2 bases, there was a span of 6 bases. The chain's CDR3 is CASSLTGNYGYTF. The CDR3, as DNA: TGTGCCAGCAGTTTAACAGGGAACTATGGCTACACCTTC.

V gene TRBV2 combines with J gene TRBJ1-5; 8 bases are a match to TRBD1. The CDR3 contains 15 residues. The germline V gene has CDR1 SNHLY and CDR2 FYNNEI. The J segment lost 7 bases and the V segment lost 0 bases, leaving 5 bases of the junction unmatched. CDR3 sequence reads: CASSEARGRGQPQHF. Written as DNA, the CDR3 is TGTGCCAGCAGTGAAGCCAGGGGGCGAGGGCAGCCCCAGCATTTT.

This clone showed up just once. This chain joins TRBV6-5 and TRBJ1-1; unclear D gene. Germline assignment: CDR1 MNHEY and CDR2 SVGAGI. Trimming stripped 0 bases from V and 5 bases from J, with 13 bases between. This CDR3 has 15 residues. The CDR3 DNA follows: TGTGCCAGCAGTTACTCGTTCCCCGGCGGAACTGAAGCTTTCTTT. Its translation is CASSYSFPGGTEAFF.

The chain couples TRBV7-2 to TRBJ1-1; no definite D call. The ends were cut back, 6 bases at V and 4 bases at J, with 9 bases in the middle. This CDR3 comprises 12 residues. Looked up from germline, CDR1 is SGHTA and CDR2 is FQGNSA. CDR3 loop: CASRLTVTEAFF. The CDR3 coding sequence is TGTGCCAGCAGGTTAACGGTCACTGAAGCTTTCTTT.

This chain connects TRBV28 to TRBJ1-4; 9 bases line up with TRBD1. Germline V gene data show CDR1 as MDHEN and CDR2 as SYDVKM. V shed 6 bases and J 1 base; nucleotides not matched to a gene: 6. This CDR3 has 16 residues. Here the CDR3 DNA reads TGTGCCAGCAGCCGCACAGGGGGCAAAACTAATGAAAAACTGTTTTTT. Translating it yields CASSRTGGKTNEKLFF.

The genes are TRBV2 and TRBJ1-1, with D unclear. Germline CDR1 SNHLY, CDR2 FYNNEI. Trimming took 8 bases from V and 0 from J, leaving 13 bases between them. The CDR3 runs to 14 residues. The DNA of the CDR3 is TGTGCCAGCCTCCTGGAGGCCGTGAACACTGAAGCTTTCTTT. This codes for CASLLEAVNTEAFF.

The J gene is TRBJ2-7, the V gene TRBV11-1; D perhaps matches TRBD2 (6 bases). The germline gives CDR1 SGHAT, CDR2 FQDESV (reference sequence). V was shortened by 6 bases and J by 3 bases, with 12 bases between the two germline ends. The CDR3 is 13 amino acids. The CDR3 region has the DNA TGTGCCAGCAGAGCCGGGAGCCTCTACGAGCAGTACTTC. Encoded protein: CASRAGSLYEQYF.

The V gene is TRBV30, the J gene TRBJ2-1, with D possibly matching TRBD1 (5 bases). The germline CDR1 and CDR2 sequences are GTSNPN and SVGIG (reference sequence). There are 15 residues in the CDR3. Trimming cost V 1 base and J 2 bases, with 12 bases left between them. The chain's CDR3 is CAWSAGPGPYNEQFF. DNA for the CDR3: TGTGCCTGGAGTGCAGGGCCAGGGCCCTACAATGAGCAGTTCTTC.

This rearrangement joins TRBV10-2 to TRBJ2-3, with a tentative D call TRBD2 (5 bases). The CDR3 runs 12 residues. V gave up 5 bases and J gave up 5 bases, with 8 bases separating them. Germline lookup yields CDR1 WSHSY and CDR2 SAAADI. The CDR3 DNA is TGCGCCAGCAGTAAAGGGAGAGATACGCAGTATTTT. Its protein is CASSKGRDTQYF.

The chain combines TRBV29-1 with TRBJ1-1, with D unclear. In germline, CDR1 is SQVTM, CDR2 ANQGSEA. Deletions cut 7 bases from V and 0 bases from J, with 21 bases between. The CDR3 length is 16 residues. CDR3 sequence: CSARLTAGIMNTEAFF. The CDR3, as DNA: TGCAGCGCCCGACTGACCGCTGGAATTATGAACACTGAAGCTTTCTTT.